What follows are 28 T cell receptor beta chains derived from one specimen sequenced in a study of cytomegalovirus exposure and HLA in healthy donors. The PCR contained 60 Vbeta and 13 Jbeta primers. TCRdb keeps only in-frame clones here, not all; method: immunoSEQ multiplex PCR. The sample yields 100,000 to 120,000 clones, over 65% seen once. Material for sequencing was PBMCs. The origin of the receptors is a woman between 25 and 40 years old in good health and CMV-seropositive.

This clone appeared a single time. A read error may account for a junction end that differs from germline. This chain connects TRBV29-1 to TRBJ2-7; D may be TRBD1 (6 bases). The CDR3 extends over 11 amino acids. Germline CDR1 reads SQVTM; CDR2 reads ANQGSEA. CDR3 bases: TGCAGCGTTGGGACAGCCTACGGGCAGTACTTC. Protein product: CSVGTAYGQYF.

The chain has TRBV5-1 and TRBJ1-2; 9 nucleotides line up with TRBD1. CDR3 size: 14 residues. CDR1 SGHRS and CDR2 YFSETQ come from the germline V gene. The junction had 6 bases not matched to a gene; V was cut back by 3 bases and J by 6 bases. Written as DNA, the CDR3 is TGCGCCAGCAGCTCGGACAGGGGAGGGGATGGCTACACCTTC. This sequence encodes CASSSDRGGDGYTF.

The chain combines TRBV6-5 with TRBJ1-5; no clear D. Germline V gene lookup returns CDR1 MNHEY and CDR2 SVGAGI. The CDR3 runs 12 residues. V lost 6 bases and J lost 8, with 11 bases in between. DNA of the CDR3: TGTGCCAGCAGCGTCGGCGGGAAGCCCCAGCATTTT. Amino acid sequence: CASSVGGKPQHF.

The chain has TRBV6-5 and TRBJ1-2, with 8 bases aligning to TRBD1. The CDR3 runs to 15 residues. With V trimmed by 4 bases and J by 0 bases, 4 bases remained unmatched. Germline V CDR1 and CDR2: MNHEY, SVGAGI. CDR3: CASSSPTGANYGYTF. The CDR3 nucleotides are TGTGCCAGCAGTTCCCCGACAGGGGCTAACTATGGCTACACCTTC.

The chain has TRBV4-1 and TRBJ2-5; the match to TRBD2 covers 11 bases. The J call may be mistaken, given a closer DNA end match to TRBJ2-7. Germline CDR1 and CDR2: MGHRA and YSYEKL. The CDR3 consists of 18 residues. CDR3 in DNA: TGCGCCAGCAGCCAATTCCCGTTGCTAGCGGGAGGTTCCTACGAGCAGTACTTC. Residues: CASSQFPLLAGGSYEQYF.

The table lists this clone with a few counts. The chain employs TRBV18 and TRBJ1-1; possible D gene TRBD1, 6 bases. The CDR3 loop spans 13 amino acids. From germline, CDR1 is KGHSH and CDR2 LQKENI. Trimming shortened V by 0 bases and J by 7 bases, and 9 bases separated the two germline ends. The DNA of the CDR3 is TGTGCCAGCTCACCACCGACAGGTGATGAAGCTTTCTTT. It yields the protein CASSPPTGDEAFF.

This clone was observed a handful of times. The CDR3 DNA is TGTGCCAGCAGCGGTGCAGGGGGCCTTAATGAAAAACTGTTTTTT. Translating gives CASSGAGGLNEKLFF. This chain joins TRBV6-6 and TRBJ1-4; 8 bases map to TRBD1. This CDR3 has 15 amino acids. Germline V CDR1 and CDR2: MNHNY, SVGAGI (reference sequence). The V and J ends lost 6 bases and 4 bases, in that order; junction bases with no gene match: 7.

The genes are TRBV7-9 and TRBJ1-6, with D unresolved. From germline, CDR1 is SEHNR and CDR2 FQNEAQ (reference sequence). The CDR3 is 15 residues long. V lost 1 base and J 8 bases, leaving 12 bases between the germline ends. CDR3 coding DNA: TGTGCCAGCAGCTTAGGACGCCAGGAATATTCACCCCTCCACTTT. Translated, it gives CASSLGRQEYSPLHF. The full variable domain, completed using reference TRBV7-9 and TRBJ1-6, is DTGVSQNPRHKITKRGQNVTFRCDPISEHNRLYWYRQTLGQGPEFLTYFQNEAQLEKSRLLSDRFSAERPKGSFSTLEIQRTEQGDSAMYLCASSLGRQEYSPLHFGNGTRLTVT.

V usage is TRBV5-1 and J usage is TRBJ1-4; D uncertain. This CDR3 has 14 amino acids. CDR1 and CDR2 (germline): SGHRS, YFSETQ. Trimming took 0 bases from V and 8 from J, leaving 11 bases between them. This chain's CDR3 is CASSLVGSGEKLFF. The CDR3 nucleotides are TGCGCCAGCAGCTTGGTTGGGTCAGGCGAAAAACTGTTTTTT.

The chain carries TRBV30 and TRBJ2-1; 8 bases map to TRBD2. The CDR3 loop spans 19 amino acids. The V gene's germline CDR1 is GTSNPN and CDR2 SVGIG (reference sequence). With V trimmed by 5 bases and J by 0 bases, 18 bases remained unmatched. The CDR3 loop is CAWDTIKTSVPSSYNEQFF. The CDR3 nucleotides read TGTGCCTGGGATACCATAAAGACTAGCGTCCCTAGCTCCTACAATGAGCAGTTCTTC.

The V call is TRBV6-6, the J call TRBJ1-2; 9 bases map to TRBD1. This CDR3 has 15 residues. Germline trimming cut 2 bases from V and 6 bases from J; bases unmatched to any gene: 7. Germline values: CDR1 MNHNY, CDR2 SVGAGI (reference sequence). The CDR3 DNA is TGTGCCAGCAGTTACCCAGGACAGGGGCAAGATGGCTACACCTTC. Its translation: CASSYPGQGQDGYTF.

V usage is TRBV18 and J usage is TRBJ1-2, with 8 bases matching TRBD1. CDR1 is KGHSH and CDR2 is LQKENI in the germline V gene. With V trimmed by 2 bases and J by 6 bases, 8 bases remained unmatched. The CDR3 is 15 residues long. CDR3 amino acids: CASSPIQLDRDGYTF. CDR3 sequence (DNA): TGTGCCAGCTCACCAATTCAGTTGGACAGGGATGGCTACACCTTC.

The V and J genes are TRBV5-1 and TRBJ2-5; TRBD2 aligns across 14 bases. This CDR3 region has 16 residues. CDR1 and CDR2 (germline): SGHRS, YFSETQ. The V gene end was trimmed by 4 bases and the J gene end by 5 bases; junction bases not matched to a gene: 7. The CDR3 DNA is TGCGCCAGCAGCACCGGGACTAGCGGGAGTTCCGAGACCCAGTACTTC. Protein product: CASSTGTSGSSETQYF.

The chain employs TRBV7-8 and TRBJ1-2; D may be TRBD1 (5 bases). There are 13 residues in the CDR3. In germline, CDR1 is SGHVS, CDR2 FQNEAQ. V was cut by 6 bases and J by 0 bases, with 8 bases left in between. CDR3 loop: CASSLGANYGYTF. DNA of the CDR3: TGTGCCAGCAGTCTAGGGGCTAACTATGGCTACACCTTC.

This clone has only a few counts. The chain recombines TRBV2 with TRBJ1-1, with 8 positions matching TRBD1. V lost 4 bases and J lost 5; bases outside the gene matches: 6. CDR3 length: 14 residues. CDR1 and CDR2 from the germline V gene are SNHLY and FYNNEI. This CDR3 reads CASSVQGVRTEAFF. CDR3 sequence (DNA): TGTGCCAGCAGTGTACAGGGGGTTCGGACTGAAGCTTTCTTT.

The chain has TRBV4-1 and TRBJ1-2; D ambiguous. The germline V gene encodes CDR1 MGHRA and CDR2 YSYEKL. This CDR3 comprises 16 residues. Trimming took 0 bases from V and 6 from J, leaving 17 bases between them. This chain's CDR3 is CASSQDRGTLQDGYTF. CDR3 nucleotide sequence: TGCGCCAGCAGCCAAGATAGAGGCACGTTACAAGATGGCTACACCTTC.

The rearrangement joins TRBV6-1 to TRBJ1-4, with TRBD1 as a possible D gene (6 bases). Germline CDR1 is MNHNS and CDR2 is SASEGT. Trimming left V 4 bases short and J 4 bases short, with 13 bases between. The CDR3 loop spans 15 amino acids. The CDR3 region is CASSATGMDNEKLFF. The CDR3 nucleotides read TGTGCCAGCAGTGCAACAGGGATGGATAATGAAAAACTGTTTTTT.

The chain combines TRBV4-2 with TRBJ1-3; tentative D call: TRBD1 (5 bases). The CDR3 is 14 residues long. CDR1 and CDR2 from the germline V gene are LGHNA and YNFKEQ. The germline V and J ends were trimmed by 4 bases and 8 bases, with 15 bases remaining between them. CDR3 sequence reads: CASSPEQGFYTIYF. The CDR3 DNA reads as TGTGCCAGCAGCCCCGAGCAGGGTTTTTACACCATATATTTT.

The CDR3, as DNA: TGCAGCGTTGTCGACAGGGCGAGCCCGCTTTACAATGAGCAGTTCTTC. Protein sequence: CSVVDRASPLYNEQFF. The chain recombines TRBV29-1 with TRBJ2-1, with 7 bases identical to TRBD1. With V trimmed by 4 bases and J by 4 bases, 13 bases remained unmatched. This CDR3 comprises 16 residues. Germline V gene sequence: CDR1 SQVTM, CDR2 ANQGSEA.

The chain couples TRBV10-3 to TRBJ1-5; a weak D match, TRBD1 (6 bases). Looked up from germline, CDR1 is ENHRY and CDR2 is SYGVKD. The CDR3 extends over 13 amino acids. Trimming removed 6 bases from V and 5 bases from J, with 11 bases in between. The CDR3 spells CAIRMTGDQPQHF. In nucleotides, the CDR3 is TGTGCCATCAGGATGACAGGTGATCAGCCCCAGCATTTT.

The V gene is TRBV5-6, the J gene TRBJ2-5; possibly TRBD1 for D (6 bases). The germline CDR1 and CDR2 sequences are SGHDT and YYEEEE. Between the trimmed V and J ends, which lost 0 bases and 1 base, there was a span of 7 bases. This CDR3 comprises 14 residues. In nucleotides, the CDR3 is TGTGCCAGCAGCTTGGGGACAGTCCAAGAGACCCAGTACTTC. Translating gives CASSLGTVQETQYF.

The rearrangement links TRBV27 to TRBJ2-5; the match to TRBD2 covers 8 bases. Gene TRBJ2-7 matches the end of the DNA better, so the J call may be wrong. From germline, CDR1 is MNHEY and CDR2 SMNVEV (reference sequence). The CDR3 spans 15 residues. The CDR3 sequence is CASSLGSGSWYEQYF. Here the CDR3 DNA reads TGTGCCAGCAGTTTGGGCAGCGGGAGCTGGTACGAGCAGTACTTC.

This clone was detected only a few times. This sequence joins TRBV6-5 and TRBJ1-1, with TRBD1 identical over 10 bases. The CDR3 is 15 residues long. The V segment lost 6 bases and the J segment 11 bases; nucleotides outside the gene matches: 15. Germline CDR1 and CDR2: MNHEY and SVGAGI. This chain's CDR3 is CASRDSGTGDGYAFF. For the CDR3, the DNA is TGTGCCAGCAGGGATTCCGGGACAGGGGACGGTTACGCTTTCTTT.

The chain recombines TRBV30 with TRBJ2-7; 9 positions agree with TRBD2. The CDR3 spans 14 residues. J lost 2 bases, V lost 3 bases, and 5 bases had no gene match. CDR1 GTSNPN and CDR2 SVGIG come from the germline V gene (reference sequence). The CDR3, as DNA: TGTGCCTGGAGCAGACTAGCGGATCCCTACGAGCAGTACTTC. Protein product: CAWSRLADPYEQYF. Based on the CDR3 plus reference TRBV30 and TRBJ2-7, the full variable domain is SQTIHQWPATLVQPVGSPLSLECTVEGTSNPNLYWYRQAAGRGLQLLFYSVGIGQISSEVPQNLSASRPQDRQFILSSKKLLLSDSGFYLCAWSRLADPYEQYFGPGTRLTVT.

The chain uses TRBV6-4 and TRBJ2-3, with D uncertain. The length of the CDR3 is 13 residues. Trimming left V 4 bases short and J 2 bases short, with 7 bases between. Per germline, CDR1 MRHNA and CDR2 SNTAGT. As DNA, the CDR3 is TGTGCCAGCAGTGGCGCGAACACAGATACGCAGTATTTT. It specifies CASSGANTDTQYF.

In its sample, this clone was seen a few times. V is TRBV7-6 and J is TRBJ2-5; D is possibly TRBD1 (5 bases). V was pared by 4 bases and J by 5 bases, with 11 bases between. The germline gives CDR1 SGHVS, CDR2 FNYEAQ. The CDR3 runs 13 residues. The CDR3: CASSSRTRETQYF. The CDR3 nucleotides read TGTGCCAGCAGCTCACGGACACGTGAGACCCAGTACTTC.

This clone appeared a single time. The chain recombines TRBV5-6 with TRBJ1-4, with D possibly matching TRBD1 (5 bases). V gave up 5 bases and J gave up 7 bases, with 18 bases separating them. Looked up from germline, CDR1 is SGHDT and CDR2 is YYEEEE. The CDR3 has 15 residues. CDR3 amino acids: CASSQIQAGGEKLFF. In DNA, the CDR3 is TGTGCCAGCAGTCAAATACAGGCGGGGGGTGAAAAACTGTTTTTT.

The rearrangement links TRBV7-2 to TRBJ1-6; D is unclear. CDR3 size: 13 residues. The V end was cut by 7 bases, the J end by 9 bases, with 13 bases between. Germline V lookup: CDR1 SGHTA, CDR2 FQGNSA. The CDR3 is CASNEGVSSPLHF. The CDR3 DNA reads as TGTGCCAGCAATGAGGGAGTGAGTTCACCCCTCCACTTT.